What follows describes a single TCR beta chain. Its antigen is not known. The same CDR3 arises from other DNA sequences in this sample as well. Original processing notes: Junction-only sequences without quality scores came from ImmunoSEQ, so filtering differed. Sequenced by immunoSEQ multiplex PCR; TCRdb stores in-frame clones only, minus some. V, J and clone size are taken as reported in that table, and D and trimming were inferred from the DNA itself. The repertoire includes about 2 million clones, about 95% of them detected once, and less than 1.5% sits in the top ten. This sample was taken from a study of shared clonotypes between healthy human individuals. CD45RO-negative, CCR7-positively selected cells formed the naive CD8 fraction, excluding terminally differentiated effector memory CD45RA+ cells. Looked up from germline, CDR1 is PRHDT and CDR2 is FYEKMQ (reference sequence). There are 13 residues in the CDR3. The ends were cut back, 5 bases at V and 2 bases at J, with 8 bases in the middle.

Study-wide results and limits: In contrast to clonotypes shared by all four donors, non-shared clonotypes had lower generation probabilities. Donor clonotype sharing was expected to depend on sequencing depth.

The material sequenced was naive CD8+ T cells sorted from blood. This TCR was sampled from a man younger than 35 in good health. This sequence joins TRBV13 and TRBJ2-3; no firm D call. Here the CDR3 reads CASSPGTTDTQYF. As DNA, the CDR3 is TGTGCCAGCAGCCCAGGCACCACAGATACGCAGTATTTT. Combining the CDR3 with reference TRBV13 and TRBJ2-3 gives the whole variable domain AAGVIQSPRHLIKEKRETATLKCYPIPRHDTVYWYQQGPGQDPQFLISFYEKMQSDKGSIPDRFSAQQFSDYHSELNMSSLELGDSALYFCASSPGTTDTQYFGPGTRLTVL.